This TCR beta chain was recovered during a study of molecular identifiers for immune sequencing clone quantification. Previously described methods and listed TCR primers were used for bulk TCR libraries. Each CDR3 protein gets one entry after TCRdb re-called the PCR reads with MiXCR. The sample carries about 320,000 distinct CDR3 sequences, under 25% recorded once. The CDR3 is made up of 18 amino acids. The trim removed 4 bases at V and 0 bases at J, leaving 10 bases unmatched. CDR1 and CDR2 (germline): SGDLS, YYNGEE. Ten or more counts support this clonotype. Naive CD8 T cells were sorted, and the gate applied was CD8+CD4-CCR7+CD45RA+.

Input material: naive CD8+ T cells from blood, with Jurkat cell RNA spiked in. The sample's subset: FACS-sorted CD8+CD4-CCR7+CD45RA+ naive T cells. The receptor was derived from a human donor in good health. Some libraries in this study had Jurkat cell RNA spiked in. This chain links TRBV9 with TRBJ2-6; 7 positions match TRBD2. This CDR3 reads CASSLRGDYPSGANVLTF. CDR3 in DNA: TGTGCCAGCAGCTTAAGAGGGGACTACCCCTCTGGGGCCAACGTCCTGACTTTC. Based on the CDR3 plus reference TRBV9 and TRBJ2-6, the full variable domain is DSGVTQTPKHLITATGQRVTLRCSPRSGDLSVYWYQQSLDQGLQFLIQYYNGEERAKGNILERFSAQQFPDLHSELNLSSLELGDSALYFCASSLRGDYPSGANVLTFGAGSRLTVL.